This passage covers 20 T cell receptor beta chains from one sample sequenced in a study of shared clonotypes between healthy human individuals. Generated by immunoSEQ multiplex PCR, the TCRdb table keeps only in-frame clones and is missing some. The sample comprises 2 million to 2.5 million clones, 85% to 95% of which are singletons, and 0.3% to 0.4% rests with the top ten. Sequencing used naive CD4+ T cells from PBMCs. The subset is: CD45RA+ positively selected. The source is a man younger than 35 in good health. Some clones in this sample may be carry-over from other donors' samples.

The rearrangement joins TRBV4-2 to TRBJ2-7, with no clear D. Germline CDR1 and CDR2: LGHNA and YNFKEQ. Trimming pared 4 bases from V and 3 bases from J, leaving 13 bases between. The length of the CDR3 is 14 residues. This CDR3 reads CASSREEVSYEQYF. The CDR3 coding sequence is TGTGCCAGCAGCCGCGAGGAAGTTAGCTACGAGCAGTACTTC.

This clone was detected only a few times. Other DNA sequences within the sample encode an identical CDR3. The genes are TRBV6-4 and TRBJ1-1, with a weak D call TRBD1 (6 bases). V dropped 6 bases and J dropped 2 bases, with 10 bases sitting between them. The CDR3 sequence is 13 residues long. Germline CDR1 MRHNA, CDR2 SNTAGT. CDR3 in DNA: TGTGCCAGCAGCAGGACAGAAAACACTGAAGCTTTCTTT. It specifies CASSRTENTEAFF.

The rearrangement links TRBV25-1 to TRBJ1-2; D is perhaps TRBD1 (5 bases). V dropped 3 bases and J dropped 2 bases, with 10 bases sitting between them. From germline, CDR1 is MGHDK and CDR2 SYGVNS. This CDR3 contains 14 residues. The CDR3 DNA is TGTGCCAGCAGTGAGGGGGGTTTAAACTATGGCTACACCTTC. Its protein is CASSEGGLNYGYTF.

Here the CDR3 DNA reads TGTGCCAGCAGTTCGGGGAGTAATCAGTACTTC. This gives the protein CASSSGSNQYF. The chain couples TRBV28 to TRBJ2-7, with a tentative D call TRBD2 (5 bases). The V end was cut by 4 bases, the J end by 10 bases, with 11 bases between. CDR1 is MDHEN, CDR2 SYDVKM, per germline. The CDR3 has 11 amino acids.

The chain is built from TRBV7-2 and TRBJ1-2, with 7 bases identical to TRBD1. The CDR3 has 15 residues. The V gene end was trimmed by 5 bases and the J gene end by 8 bases; junction bases not matched to a gene: 14. Germline CDR1 is SGHTA and CDR2 is FQGNSA. This chain's CDR3 is CASSPQSGGGWGYTF. CDR3 nucleotide sequence: TGTGCCAGCAGCCCTCAATCAGGGGGGGGCTGGGGCTACACCTTC.

This clone was detected only once. CDR3: CASSESPPYGEQYF. CDR3 nucleotides: TGTGCCAGCAGTGAATCCCCCCCCTACGGTGAGCAGTACTTC. The rearrangement uses TRBV25-1 and TRBJ2-7; D call uncertain. Germline V gene lookup returns CDR1 MGHDK and CDR2 SYGVNS. CDR3 length: 14 amino acids. Trimming took off 1 base at V and 7 bases at J, with 14 bases between the two ends.

The V and J genes are TRBV7-3 and TRBJ1-1, with unresolved D. CDR1 and CDR2 (germline): SGHTA, FQGTGA. The V end lost 4 bases, the J end lost 8 bases, and 14 bases lay between the germline ends. The length of the CDR3 is 13 residues. The CDR3 nucleotides read TGTGCCAGCAGCTCACGGGCCGGAACCGAAGCTTTCTTT. Its translation: CASSSRAGTEAFF.

V usage is TRBV7-9 and J usage is TRBJ2-1, with D possibly being TRBD2 (5 bases). Germline-derived CDR1 and CDR2 are SEHNR and FQNEAQ (reference sequence). The CDR3 totals 15 residues. The ends were cut back, 4 bases at V and 7 bases at J, with 17 bases in the middle. The CDR3 DNA reads TGTGCCAGCAGCTCCGGGTCCCCGGGATGGAATGAGCAGTTCTTC. It is translated as CASSSGSPGWNEQFF.

The J gene is TRBJ1-4, the V gene TRBV7-9; unclear D gene. The CDR3 sequence is 14 residues long. With 3 bases removed from V and 4 bases from J, the gap between germline ends came to 9 bases. Germline V gives CDR1 SEHNR, CDR2 FQNEAQ (reference sequence). CDR3 region: CASSLRQVNEKLFF. The CDR3 DNA reads TGTGCCAGCAGCTTGCGTCAGGTTAATGAAAAACTGTTTTTT.

This chain joins TRBV20-1 and TRBJ2-3; D perhaps matches TRBD1 (5 bases). The V end was cut by 4 bases, the J end by 9 bases, with 8 bases between. The CDR3 extends over 10 amino acids. The germline gives CDR1 DFQATT, CDR2 SNEGSKA (reference sequence). CDR3 sequence: CSATGPTQYF. The CDR3 DNA reads as TGCAGTGCTACAGGGCCCACGCAGTATTTT.

The chain carries TRBV5-1 and TRBJ1-1, with a weak D call TRBD1 (5 bases). V was pared by 4 bases and J by 7 bases, with 20 bases between. This CDR3 region has 15 residues. The germline V gene has CDR1 SGHRS and CDR2 YFSETQ. CDR3 residues: CASSPGLTASIEAFF. In DNA, the CDR3 is TGCGCCAGCAGCCCCGGCCTGACAGCGTCTATTGAAGCTTTCTTT.

The CDR3 sequence is CASSKILAGVYYEQYF. The CDR3 bases are TGTGCCAGTAGTAAGATCCTAGCAGGGGTGTACTACGAGCAGTACTTC. The V call is TRBV19, the J call TRBJ2-7; the D gene is possibly TRBD1 (6 bases). Looked up from germline, CDR1 is LNHDA and CDR2 is SQIVND (reference sequence). The V gene lost 4 bases and the J gene lost 3 bases, with 19 bases spanning the gap. This CDR3 is built from 16 residues.

The chain couples TRBV28 to TRBJ2-7; D gene uncertain. Germline V gives CDR1 MDHEN, CDR2 SYDVKM. The CDR3 totals 11 residues. V was trimmed by 6 bases and J by 11 bases, leaving 14 bases between them. CDR3 region: CASSSDRQEYF. The DNA of the CDR3 is TGTGCCAGCAGCTCGGACCGCCAGGAGTACTTC.

V and J are TRBV4-3 and TRBJ2-7; D is uncertain. Deletions cut 1 base from V and 2 bases from J, with 9 bases between. The CDR3 has 14 residues. The germline gives CDR1 LGHNA, CDR2 YSLEER. CDR3: CASSQGYPAYEQYF. The CDR3 DNA reads as TGCGCCAGCAGCCAAGGGTACCCCGCCTACGAGCAGTACTTC.

Comment on this clone: In the same sample, other DNA sequences code for this CDR3. The chain employs TRBV7-2 and TRBJ2-3; D gene uncertain. This CDR3 spans 12 amino acids. Trimming pared 5 bases from V and 6 bases from J, leaving 9 bases between. In germline, CDR1 is SGHTA, CDR2 FQGNSA. The CDR3 DNA sequence: TGTGCCAGCAGCAGCAATCGGGATACGCAGTATTTT. Its protein product is CASSSNRDTQYF.

This chain connects TRBV18 to TRBJ1-1, with 8 nucleotides matching TRBD1. Germline values: CDR1 KGHSH, CDR2 LQKENI. With V trimmed by 6 bases and J by 4 bases, 13 bases remained unmatched. This CDR3 is built from 16 residues. As DNA, the CDR3 is TGTGCCAGCTCCCCCGGCAGGGGGCCGTTTGGCACTGAAGCTTTCTTT. This gives the protein CASSPGRGPFGTEAFF.

This clone has just one count. V is TRBV5-1 and J is TRBJ2-3; TRBD2 agrees at 8 bases. The germline gives CDR1 SGHRS, CDR2 YFSETQ. V gave up 2 bases and J gave up 5 bases; unmatched junction bases: 13. This CDR3 has 17 amino acids. CDR3: CASSFPPGGPSGDTQYF. DNA for the CDR3: TGCGCCAGCAGCTTCCCCCCGGGAGGGCCTTCTGGAGATACGCAGTATTTT.

This clone was counted once. The chain combines TRBV29-1 with TRBJ1-1; no reliable D call. Looked up from germline, CDR1 is SQVTM and CDR2 is ANQGSEA. CDR3 length equals 13 residues. V lost 7 bases and J lost 0, with 12 bases in between. The CDR3 DNA reads as TGCAGCGCCCGATCGGCAGTGAACACTGAAGCTTTCTTT. Encoded protein: CSARSAVNTEAFF.

V gene TRBV9 combines with J gene TRBJ1-3; D call uncertain. V lost 2 bases, J lost 0 bases, and 9 bases lay in between. Germline V CDR1 and CDR2: SGDLS, YYNGEE. This CDR3 is 15 amino acids long. The CDR3 here is CASSVSGSSGNTIYF. DNA for the CDR3: TGTGCCAGCAGCGTGTCGGGGAGCTCTGGAAACACCATATATTTT.

The chain couples TRBV27 to TRBJ2-2; D uncertain. This CDR3 comprises 14 residues. Germline-derived CDR1 and CDR2 are MNHEY and SMNVEV (reference sequence). V was cut by 6 bases and J by 3 bases, with 11 bases left in between. CDR3 DNA: TGTGCCAGCAGAGTACGATGGGACACCGGGGAGCTGTTTTTT. Protein product: CASRVRWDTGELFF.